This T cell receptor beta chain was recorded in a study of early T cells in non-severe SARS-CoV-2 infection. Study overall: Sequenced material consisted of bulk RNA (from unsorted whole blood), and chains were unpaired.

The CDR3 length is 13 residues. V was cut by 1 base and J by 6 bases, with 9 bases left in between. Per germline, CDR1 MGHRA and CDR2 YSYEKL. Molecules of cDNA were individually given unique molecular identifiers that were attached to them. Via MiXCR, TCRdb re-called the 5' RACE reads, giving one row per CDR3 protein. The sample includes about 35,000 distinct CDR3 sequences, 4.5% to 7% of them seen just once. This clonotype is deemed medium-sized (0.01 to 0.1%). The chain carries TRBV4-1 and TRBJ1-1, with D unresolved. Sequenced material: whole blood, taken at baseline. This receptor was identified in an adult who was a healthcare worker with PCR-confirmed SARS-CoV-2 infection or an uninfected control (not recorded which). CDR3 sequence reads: CASSQGGRPEAFF. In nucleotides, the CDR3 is TGCGCCAGCAGCCAAGGCGGGCGTCCTGAAGCTTTCTTT.